The text below deals with one TCR beta chain. What it binds is not known. RNA totalling about 0.5 to 1 ug underwent reverse transcription with random hexamers. TCRdb recomputed calls from the immunoSEQ multiplex PCR reads with MiXCR, one row per CDR3 protein. The repertoire has 120,000 or so distinct CDR3 sequences, just under 95% of them found once; the top ten carry 0.2% to 0.25%. There are 12 residues in the CDR3. Germline V gene lookup returns CDR1 SQVTM and CDR2 ANQGSEA. Deletions cut 1 base from V and 4 bases from J, with 7 bases between. TEMRA cells underwent FACS enrichment and CD8+ and CD4+ T cells underwent negative isolation. This entry belongs to a study of CD8 T cells in Susac syndrome. Study-level findings and limits: Susac-specific public clones found in total CD8+ repertoires numbered some 17, and those in CD8+ TEMRA repertoires numbered several.

Sample: CD8+ T cells from PBMCs. This clonotype originated in a human donor with Susac syndrome. V and J are TRBV29-1 and TRBJ1-2; a weak D match, TRBD1 (6 bases). The CDR3 coding sequence is TGCAGCGTTGAAGGGACAGTCTATGGCTACACCTTC. Translating it yields CSVEGTVYGYTF.